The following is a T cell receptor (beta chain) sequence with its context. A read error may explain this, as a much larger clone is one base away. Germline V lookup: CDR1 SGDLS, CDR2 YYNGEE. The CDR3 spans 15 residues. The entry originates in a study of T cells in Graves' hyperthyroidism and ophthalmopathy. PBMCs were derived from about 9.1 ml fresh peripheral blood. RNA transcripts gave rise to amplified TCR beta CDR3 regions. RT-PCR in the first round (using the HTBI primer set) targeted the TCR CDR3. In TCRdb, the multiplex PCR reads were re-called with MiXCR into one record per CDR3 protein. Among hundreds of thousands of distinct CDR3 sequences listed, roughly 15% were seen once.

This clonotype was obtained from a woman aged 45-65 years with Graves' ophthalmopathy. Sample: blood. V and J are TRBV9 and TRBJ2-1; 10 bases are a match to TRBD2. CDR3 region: CACSPRTSGYNEQFF. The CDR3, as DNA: TGTGCCTGCAGCCCCCGGACTAGCGGATACAATGAGCAGTTCTTC.